These T cell receptor beta chains were read from a single sample in a study of blood T cell repertoires in COVID-19. Libraries were prepared by immunoSEQ multiplex PCR; TCRdb keeps only in-frame clonotypes and omits some of them. The sample lists roughly 97,000 clones; 84% were seen once. The sample taken for sequencing was peripheral blood. These receptors all stem from a man aged 55 to 70 with acute or convalescent COVID-19. Each CDR3 is given with its conserved first and last residue. A D gene is named only where the DNA matches it firmly. Clone sizes are given selectively: once, few, many, or a class where the clone is expanded.

v_gene	d_gene	abundance	j_gene	CDR3aa	CDR3nt
TRBV11-2	-	-	TRBJ1-1	CASSLDSQLEAFF	TGTGCCAGCAGCTTAGATAGCCAACTTGAAGCTTTCTTT
TRBV5-1	-	-	TRBJ2-5	CASSLRGSLETQYF	TGCGCCAGCAGCTTGCGAGGGTCCTTGGAGACCCAGTACTTC
TRBV24-1	TRBD1	-	TRBJ1-3	CATSPTGGTGNTIYF	TGTGCCACCAGTCCCACAGGGGGCACAGGAAACACCATATATTTT
TRBV24-1	TRBD1	-	TRBJ2-6	CATSRDREVVLTF	TGTGCCACCAGCAGGGACAGGGAAGTTGTCCTGACTTTC
TRBV2	TRBD1	few	TRBJ1-5	CASSVQGAFGQPQHF	TGTGCCAGCAGCGTACAGGGGGCGTTTGGTCAGCCCCAGCATTTT
TRBV28	TRBD1	-	TRBJ2-3	CASILRDRGPPSTDTQYF	TGTGCCAGCATCCTCCGGGACAGGGGGCCCCCTAGCACAGATACGCAGTATTTT
TRBV29-1	-	-	TRBJ2-1	CSVERLASYNEQFF	TGCAGCGTTGAACGGCTAGCGTCCTACAATGAGCAGTTCTTC
TRBV25-1	-	-	TRBJ2-1	CASSPRQYNEQFF	TGTGCCAGCAGTCCCCGACAGTACAATGAGCAGTTCTTC
TRBV6-2/TRBV6-3	-	-	TRBJ2-5	CASTPSPRLQETQYF	TGTGCCAGCACCCCTTCTCCGAGACTCCAAGAGACCCAGTACTTC
TRBV9	-	-	TRBJ2-1	CASSVYSTQPYNEQFF	TGTGCCAGCAGCGTCTACTCAACGCAACCCTACAATGAGCAGTTCTTC
TRBV5-1	TRBD1	-	TRBJ1-2	CASSYDRGYGYTF	TGCGCCAGCAGCTACGACAGGGGCTATGGCTACACCTTC
TRBV5-1	-	-	TRBJ1-2	CASSLQSPTSNYGYTF	TGCGCCAGCAGCTTGCAATCCCCGACTTCTAACTATGGCTACACCTTC
TRBV2	-	-	TRBJ1-2	CASSDTSYGYTF	TGTGCCAGCAGCGACACAAGCTATGGCTACACCTTC
TRBV11-2	TRBD1	-	TRBJ2-5	CASSSPRTGRREETQYF	TGTGCCAGCAGCTCACCAAGGACAGGGCGGCGCGAAGAGACCCAGTACTTC
TRBV5-4	-	-	TRBJ2-3	CASKSGAGTTDTQYF	TGTGCCAGCAAATCTGGGGCAGGAACCACAGATACGCAGTATTTT
TRBV2	-	-	TRBJ2-1	CASSEEGQVQFF	TGTGCCAGCAGTGAAGAGGGACAAGTGCAGTTCTTC
TRBV5-1	-	-	TRBJ2-7	CASSLGGSGTYEQYF	TGCGCCAGCAGCTTGGGAGGTTCCGGGACCTACGAGCAGTACTTC
TRBV5-1	-	-	TRBJ1-5	CASSPEGSQPQHF	TGCGCCAGCAGCCCGGAAGGGAGTCAGCCCCAGCATTTT
TRBV3-1/TRBV3-2	TRBD2	-	TRBJ2-1	CASSPPQRAAGDYNEQFF	TGTGCCAGCAGCCCACCCCAGAGGGCAGCGGGAGACTACAATGAGCAGTTCTTC
TRBV3-1/TRBV3-2	TRBD2	-	TRBJ2-5	CASSQGRTSVETQYF	TGTGCCAGCAGCCAAGGGCGGACTAGCGTGGAGACCCAGTACTTC
TRBV19	-	-	TRBJ2-6	CASSIQGTGANVLTF	TGTGCCAGTAGTATCCAGGGGACTGGGGCCAACGTCCTGACTTTC
TRBV7-9	-	-	TRBJ2-6	CASSLGGSGANVLTF	TGTGCCAGCAGCTTAGGAGGCTCTGGGGCCAACGTCCTGACTTTC
TRBV3-1/TRBV3-2	-	few	TRBJ1-2	CASSPRAGQVGYTF	TGTGCCAGCAGCCCCAGGGCAGGGCAAGTTGGCTACACCTTC
TRBV6-5	TRBD2	-	TRBJ2-7	CASSYSTSGLSGEQYF	TGTGCCAGCAGTTACTCGACTAGCGGTCTGTCGGGTGAGCAGTACTTC
TRBV28	TRBD1	-	TRBJ2-1	CASSLYRGQGSGNEQFF	TGTGCCAGCAGTTTATATCGAGGACAGGGGTCGGGCAATGAGCAGTTCTTC
TRBV24-1	TRBD1	once	TRBJ1-3	CATSDSGTGAGNTIYF	TGTGCCACCAGTGATTCCGGGACAGGAGCTGGAAACACCATATATTTT
TRBV3-1/TRBV3-2	-	few	TRBJ1-6	CASSQGGGRSPLHF	TGTGCCAGCAGCCAAGGGGGGGGGCGATCACCCCTCCACTTT
TRBV10-3	-	-	TRBJ2-2	CAISEFTANTGELFF	TGTGCCATCAGTGAGTTCACAGCGAACACCGGGGAGCTGTTTTTT
TRBV5-1	TRBD1	few	TRBJ1-5	CASSRTGSPQPQHF	TGCGCCAGCAGCCGGACAGGGTCACCTCAGCCCCAGCATTTT
TRBV19	TRBD1	-	TRBJ1-6	CASRRQGVYNSPLHF	TGTGCCAGTAGACGACAGGGGGTATATAATTCACCCCTCCACTTT
TRBV5-1	TRBD1	-	TRBJ1-5	CASSFGTAVNQPQHF	TGCGCCAGCAGCTTCGGGACAGCCGTCAATCAGCCCCAGCATTTT